One T cell receptor (beta chain) is described in this entry. The antigen remains undetermined. The data belong to a study of blood T cells in healthy people across ages. Study results and limitations: Per million T cells, the diversity of TCR beta decreased roughly linearly as age advanced.

Together with a sample-barcoded 5' primer, a J-beta primer mix was included in a second PCR lasting about 6 to 11 cycles. With 12 random nucleotides, a template-switch adaptor tagged each individual cDNA molecule. TCRdb reprocessed the 5' RACE reads via MiXCR and lists one record per CDR3 protein. The table shows 1.5 million to 2 million distinct CDR3 sequences, with 28% occurring only once. J gave up 4 bases and V 6 bases, and 5 bases lay outside the gene matches. The V gene's germline CDR1 is MNHEY and CDR2 SMNVEV (reference sequence). The CDR3 is made up of 13 amino acids. For every donor, a draw yielded approximately 9.9 milliliters of peripheral blood.

The sample was blood. V usage is TRBV27 and J usage is TRBJ2-7; TRBD1 aligns across 8 bases. This TCR was recovered from a woman under 40 in good health. DNA for the CDR3: TGTGCCAGCAGGCCACAGGGGGGATACGAGCAGTACTTC. Its protein is CASRPQGGYEQYF.